Each of the 12 T cell receptor beta chains below was sequenced from the same sample in a study of T cell responses to AZD1222 COVID-19 vaccine. Sequenced by immunoSEQ multiplex PCR; TCRdb stores in-frame clones only, minus some. The sample consists of some 100,000 clones, more than 75% of them appearing once. This material consisted of peripheral blood, taken on day 0 of AZD1222 vaccination. The receptors come from an adult in good health.

This clone was observed a single time. The CDR3 reads CASSPASGGAGNEQFF. The CDR3 region has the DNA TGTGCCAGCAGCCCCGCTAGCGGGGGGGCTGGGAATGAGCAGTTCTTC. This rearrangement joins TRBV7-2 to TRBJ2-1, with 12 bases that match TRBD2. Germline V CDR1 and CDR2: SGHTA, FQGNSA. The CDR3 is 16 residues long. The V segment lost 5 bases and the J segment 7 bases; nucleotides outside the gene matches: 9.

The rearrangement links TRBV3-1 (or the pseudogene TRBV3-2) to TRBJ1-6; D is unclear. V lost 4 bases and J lost 2, with 6 bases in between. Germline loops: CDR1 LGHDT, CDR2 YNNKEL (reference sequence). The CDR3 is made up of 14 amino acids. The DNA of the CDR3 is TGTGCCAGCAGCCCGGGGACCTATAATTCACCCCTCCACTTT. Residues: CASSPGTYNSPLHF.

The chain links TRBV6-5 to TRBJ2-7; 8 positions agree with TRBD1. This CDR3 is built from 12 residues. Germline loops: CDR1 MNHEY, CDR2 SVGAGI. The V and J ends lost 10 bases and 6 bases, in that order; junction bases with no gene match: 8. CDR3 residues: CAIRTGSSEQYF. The CDR3 region has the DNA TGTGCCATTCGGACAGGGAGTTCCGAGCAGTACTTC.

The chain has TRBV21-1 and TRBJ2-7. TRBV21-1 is termed a pseudogene. The CDR3 runs 12 residues. This CDR3 reads CASSNLSYEQYF. CDR3 DNA sequence: TGTGCCAGCAGCAATTTGTCCTACGAGCAGTACTTC.

This clone was detected once. The rearrangement uses TRBV9 and TRBJ2-3; a possible D gene is TRBD1 (5 bases). The V end was cut by 2 bases, the J end by 6 bases, with 13 bases between. This CDR3 contains 14 residues. The germline V gene encodes CDR1 SGDLS and CDR2 YYNGEE. The CDR3 DNA follows: TGTGCCAGCAGCGTCACTGGGGCTGGGGATACGCAGTATTTT. It codes for CASSVTGAGDTQYF. Full variable domain (remainder filled in from reference TRBV9 and TRBJ2-3): DSGVTQTPKHLITATGQRVTLRCSPRSGDLSVYWYQQSLDQGLQFLIQYYNGEERAKGNILERFSAQQFPDLHSELNLSSLELGDSALYFCASSVTGAGDTQYFGPGTRLTVL.

The chain employs TRBV6-2 or TRBV6-3 and TRBJ2-3; TRBD1 or TRBD2 may be the D gene (6 bases each). The germline V gene encodes CDR1 MNHEY and CDR2 SVGEGT. The length of the CDR3 is 12 residues. The V and J ends lost 2 bases and 9 bases respectively, with 9 bases between them. This CDR3 is CASSYVGGTQYF. CDR3 coding DNA: TGTGCCAGCAGTTACGTCGGGGGCACGCAGTATTTT.

The rearrangement links TRBV12-3 or TRBV12-4 to TRBJ1-1, with D maybe TRBD1 (6 bases). Deletions cut 4 bases from V and 2 bases from J, with 8 bases between. CDR3 length: 13 residues. The CDR3 here is CASSWTENTEAFF. The DNA of the CDR3 is TGTGCCAGCAGTTGGACAGAAAACACTGAAGCTTTCTTT.

The chain carries TRBV9 and TRBJ1-1; perhaps TRBD1 as D (5 bases). V lost 2 bases and J lost 3, with 14 bases in between. Germline CDR1 is SGDLS and CDR2 is YYNGEE. This CDR3 is built from 15 residues. In nucleotides, the CDR3 is TGTGCCAGCAGCGTCTTTCCCGGGACTCACACTGAAGCTTTCTTT. This sequence encodes CASSVFPGTHTEAFF. Full variable domain (missing parts from reference TRBV9 and TRBJ1-1): DSGVTQTPKHLITATGQRVTLRCSPRSGDLSVYWYQQSLDQGLQFLIQYYNGEERAKGNILERFSAQQFPDLHSELNLSSLELGDSALYFCASSVFPGTHTEAFFGQGTRLTVV.

The V gene is TRBV5-8, the J gene TRBJ2-1; no clear D gene. This CDR3 comprises 14 residues. With 4 bases removed from V and 7 bases from J, the gap between germline ends came to 15 bases. CDR1 is SGHTS, CDR2 YDEGEE, per germline. CDR3 protein: CASSPTGRTNEQFF. In DNA form, the CDR3 reads TGTGCCAGCAGCCCAACGGGCCGGACGAATGAGCAGTTCTTC.

V usage is TRBV7-2 and J usage is TRBJ2-7; 11 bases match TRBD2. CDR1 SGHTA and CDR2 FQGNSA come from the germline V gene. V lost 5 bases, J lost 2 bases, and 5 bases stayed unmatched. This CDR3 comprises 15 residues. CDR3 residues: CASSKRLAGTYEQYF. In DNA, the CDR3 is TGTGCCAGCAGCAAGCGACTAGCGGGGACCTACGAGCAGTACTTC. Combining the CDR3 with reference TRBV7-2 and TRBJ2-7 gives the whole variable domain GAGVSQSPSNKVTEKGKDVELRCDPISGHTALYWYRQSLGQGLEFLIYFQGNSAPDKSGLPSDRFSAERTGGSVSTLTIQRTQQEDSAVYLCASSKRLAGTYEQYFGPGTRLTVT.

The CDR3, as DNA: TGCGCCAGCAGCTTGGACACAGATACGCAGTATTTT. Translation gives CASSLDTDTQYF. The V call is TRBV5-1, the J call TRBJ2-3, with D hard to call. The CDR3 is 12 amino acids. Germline lookup yields CDR1 SGHRS and CDR2 YFSETQ. Trimming left V 0 bases short and J 2 bases short, with 1 base between.

The J gene is TRBJ2-3, the V gene TRBV24-1, with D possibly TRBD1 on 5 matching bases. Germline CDR1 is KGHDR and CDR2 is SFDVKD. Between the trimmed V and J ends, which lost 2 bases and 4 bases, there was a span of 15 bases. CDR3 length: 16 residues. CDR3 residues: CATSDSTRVGSDTQYF. In nucleotides, the CDR3 is TGTGCCACCAGTGATTCAACCAGGGTAGGGTCAGATACGCAGTATTTT.